The rows below give T cell receptor beta chains drawn from one sample of a study of blood T cells in healthy people across ages. TCRdb redid the calling of the 5' RACE reads with MiXCR, one entry per CDR3 protein. The table shows almost 300,000 distinct CDR3 sequences, with roughly 29% occurring only once. Specimen: blood. All receptors come from a woman between 70 and 85 years old in good health. Each CDR3 is given with its conserved first and last residue. Fields, in order: J gene, clone size, CDR3 length, D gene, V gene, CDR3 protein, CDR3 DNA. D genes are given only for firm matches. A row's size may be missing; if present it is once, few, many or a size class.

TRBJ1-5	-	14	-	TRBV12-3/TRBV12-4	CASSLGSGNQPQHF	TGTGCCAGCAGTTTAGGGAGTGGCAATCAGCCCCAGCATTTT
TRBJ2-5	few	14	-	TRBV10-3	CAISESAQGETQYF	TGTGCCATCAGTGAGTCGGCCCAGGGCGAGACCCAGTACTTC
TRBJ2-7	few	15	TRBD2	TRBV7-9	CASSFSTSGSYEQYF	TGTGCCAGCAGCTTCTCGACTAGCGGGTCATACGAGCAGTACTTC
TRBJ2-7	few	12	-	TRBV3-1	CASSRNNYEQYF	TGTGCCAGCAGCCGCAACAACTACGAGCAGTACTTC
TRBJ2-7	-	14	-	TRBV7-2	CASSVHEGSNEQYF	TGTGCCAGCAGCGTCCACGAGGGGTCTAACGAGCAGTACTTC
TRBJ2-5	-	15	-	TRBV7-2	CASSLLRSLGETQYF	TGTGCCAGCAGCTTACTGAGGAGTCTAGGAGAGACCCAGTACTTC
TRBJ2-1	once	16	-	TRBV4-1	CASSQEELGSYNEQFF	TGCGCCAGCAGCCAAGAGGAGCTCGGCTCCTACAATGAGCAGTTCTTC
TRBJ2-7	-	13	TRBD1	TRBV4-3	CASSQFTGGPGSF	TGCGCCAGCAGCCAATTTACAGGGGGCCCCGGGTCCTTC
TRBJ1-2	few	14	-	TRBV7-8	CASSLALGMGGYTF	TGTGCCAGCAGCTTAGCGCTGGGGATGGGAGGCTACACCTTC
TRBJ1-3	few	18	-	TRBV28	CASSLEGVGDGTGNTIYF	TGTGCCAGCAGTTTAGAGGGAGTGGGGGACGGAACTGGAAACACCATATATTTT
TRBJ2-7	-	11	TRBD2	TRBV29-1	CSVPGLGEQYF	TGCAGCGTCCCGGGACTAGGCGAGCAGTACTTC
TRBJ2-1	-	13	TRBD2	TRBV20-1	CSASGLVDNEQFF	TGCAGTGCTAGTGGACTAGTGGACAATGAGCAGTTCTTC
TRBJ1-1	once	13	-	TRBV3-1	CASSPRSCTEAFF	TGTGCCAGCAGCCCCCGGAGTTGCACTGAAGCTTTCTTT
TRBJ2-1	-	15	-	TRBV24-1	CATSAGKRHYNEQFF	TGTGCCACCAGTGCGGGGAAAAGACACTACAATGAGCAGTTCTTC
TRBJ1-3	-	13	-	TRBV12-3/TRBV12-4	CASSLRMADTIYF	TGTGCCAGCAGTCTCCGTATGGCGGACACCATATATTTT
TRBJ1-1	-	12	TRBD1	TRBV20-1	CSATGKNTEAFF	TGCAGTGCGACAGGGAAGAACACTGAAGCTTTCTTT
TRBJ2-7	-	15	-	TRBV20-1	CSARDPAASEREQYF	TGCAGTGCTAGAGATCCGGCGGCTAGCGAGCGCGAGCAGTACTTC
TRBJ2-1	-	16	TRBD2	TRBV6-2/TRBV6-3	CASQSTKLAGGNEQFF	TGTGCCAGCCAGTCAACGAAATTAGCGGGTGGGAATGAGCAGTTCTTC
TRBJ2-3	-	14	-	TRBV7-2	CASSSGRLTDTQYF	TGTGCCAGCAGCTCCGGACGGCTGACAGATACGCAGTATTTT
TRBJ2-3	-	12	-	TRBV2	CASRGVGGTEYF	TGTGCCAGCAGGGGGGTAGGTGGTACGGAGTATTTT
TRBJ2-7	-	16	TRBD1	TRBV5-1	CASSLARGPISYEQYF	TGCGCCAGCAGCTTGGCCAGGGGGCCTATCTCCTACGAGCAGTACTTC
TRBJ2-7	-	16	TRBD1	TRBV20-1	CSALTWRTGDSYEQYF	TGCAGTGCCTTGACGTGGCGGACAGGGGACTCCTACGAGCAGTACTTC
TRBJ2-6	few	16	-	TRBV5-1	CASSLSSSSGANVLTF	TGCGCCAGCAGCTTGAGTTCCAGCTCTGGGGCCAACGTCCTGACTTTC
TRBJ1-2	few	16	-	TRBV20-1	CSARDSRQTPGYGYTF	TGCAGTGCTAGAGATTCTCGACAGACCCCTGGGTATGGCTACACCTTC
TRBJ2-3	few	14	-	TRBV20-1	CSAKKGGVLDTQYF	TGCAGTGCTAAGAAGGGGGGGGTTTTAGATACGCAGTATTTT
TRBJ1-2	few	14	-	TRBV15	CATSRTSTTYGYTF	TGTGCCACCAGCAGAACCTCGACTACCTATGGCTACACCTTC
TRBJ2-7	-	13	TRBD2	TRBV18	CASSPGLAAKQYF	TGTGCCAGCTCACCTGGACTAGCGGCTAAGCAGTACTTC
TRBJ2-7	-	13	-	TRBV19	CASSIGRAYEQYF	TGTGCCAGTAGTATCGGAAGAGCCTACGAGCAGTACTTC
TRBJ2-3	-	14	TRBD1	TRBV20-1	CSAHPGQGTDTQYF	TGCAGTGCCCACCCGGGACAGGGTACTGATACGCAGTATTTT
TRBJ2-1	few	15	-	TRBV9	CASSYGGTKSDEQFF	TGTGCCAGCAGCTACGGCGGCACAAAAAGCGATGAGCAGTTCTTC
TRBJ2-7	-	14	-	TRBV5-1	CASSFTGYSYEQYF	TGCGCCAGCAGCTTTACAGGGTACTCCTACGAGCAGTACTTC
TRBJ2-5	-	10	-	TRBV28	CASSPSPGGF	TGTGCCAGCTCCCCCAGCCCCGGTGGCTTC
TRBJ2-1	-	18	TRBD2	TRBV18	CASSPRPGLAGGLGEQFF	TGTGCCAGCTCACCACGACCGGGACTAGCGGGAGGTTTGGGTGAGCAGTTCTTC
TRBJ2-1	many	16	TRBD2	TRBV28	CASSRTSGSSYNEQFF	TGTGCCAGCAGTAGGACTAGCGGGAGCTCCTACAATGAGCAGTTCTTC
TRBJ2-5	-	12	-	TRBV15	CATGSPTQTQYF	TGTGCCACCGGCAGTCCTACTCAGACCCAGTACTTC
TRBJ1-5	-	13	-	TRBV29-1	CSVEGDSNQPQHF	TGCAGCGTTGAAGGTGACAGCAATCAGCCCCAGCATTTT